This T cell receptor beta chain was observed in a study (dated by TCRdb to between 2014 and 2017). Regarding the research as a whole: The study set out to test whether tumor-infiltrating Tregs in breast cancer get recruited from blood Tregs or are instead converted in situ from other CD4+ T cell subsets.

About this clonotype itself: Which antigen it targets is not known. Base qualities are not provided; no much larger clone lies one nucleotide away.

What the study reported, not specific to this receptor: The greatest overlap of tumor-infiltrating Treg TCR alpha and beta sequences was with tumor naive CD4+ T cells, followed next by blood naive CD4+ T cells. The TCR gene usage of tumor memory CD4+ T cells clustered together with blood and lymph node memory CD4+ cells and with lymph node naive CD4+ cells. Rather than covering whole repertoires, validation in the larger cohort was restricted to a single TCR beta V-J rearrangement.

Memory CD4+ T cells were isolated as CD4+CD45RO+CD25- cells. Tregs, naive and memory CD4+ T cells from tumor, blood and ipsilateral draining lymph nodes of 4 or 5 breast cancer patients underwent full-length TCR alpha and beta sequencing. Tumor tissue and lymph nodes from ipsilateral axillary dissection were perfused with PBS, minced and digested with collagenase I and hyaluronidase. Ficoll density gradient centrifugation was used to isolate mononuclear cells from either lymph nodes or 45 to 65 ml of peripheral blood. Sorted cell populations were confirmed by FACS to exceed 90% purity. Taken from cysteine to phenylalanine, the CDR3 has 14 residues. Just the 42-base CDR3 DNA is kept, in frame starting at base 1. Reading the germline V gene gives CDR1 KGHDR and CDR2 SFDVKD. Deletion took 5 bases off V and 4 bases off J, with a span of 11 bases between the germline ends. Full-length TCR variable regions were amplified by 5' RACE PCR using constant-region reverse primers, and then by semi-nested PCR using Nested Universal Primer A. Using the ReliaPrep RNA Cell Miniprep System, total RNA was extracted, and the SMARTer RACE 5'/3' Kit was then used to reverse transcribe the RNA into 5'RACE-ready cDNA. Multiplex adaptors were used to barcode the full-length TCR alpha and beta libraries, which were then sequenced on an Illumina MiSeq. The source study handled its data this way. Sequencing data were pooled across the five patients for each of nine subset-tissue groups and compared by unsupervised clustering of TCR gene usage. The Morisita-Horn index was used to calculate repertoire similarity, with shared sequences weighted by how much each contributed to each repertoire. Starting from the raw public reads, TCRdb applied fastp trimming at Q25, assembled clones with MiXCR and retained in-frame beta chains. When rows share a CDR3 protein, they turn into one entry using the most common DNA and genes. Here the V and J calls rest on TCRdb's processing, not on the authors' analysis. The sample table shows just under 65,000 distinct CDR3 sequences, and 20% to 25% are seen once. The top ten clones comprise about 3% of the sample.

This receptor chain uses TRBV24-1 and TRBJ1-5; a weak D assignment points to TRBD1 (6 bases agree). Sequences were obtained from memory CD4+ T cells sorted from a lymph node. Reading the label with the study, this specimen's cell subset or site is: memory CD4+ T cells, CD4+CD45RO+CD25-. The origin of this receptor is a female donor with breast cancer. CDR3 sequence: CATSGPDRNQPQHF. The DNA reads TGTGCCACCAGTGGCCCAGACAGGAATCAGCCCCAGCATTTT.